This record looks at one TCR beta chain sequence and its context. V was pared by 1 base and J by 4 bases, with 8 bases of the junction left unmatched. The germline V gene encodes CDR1 LNHNV and CDR2 YYDKDF (reference sequence). The CDR3 extends over 16 amino acids. The data were obtained in a study of T cell changes during pregnancy in multiple sclerosis. Clones were read by immunoSEQ multiplex PCR, and TCRdb kept only the in-frame ones, dropping some. Altogether about 36,000 clones are present, about 88% being singletons, with the ten largest covering 0.5% to 0.65%. The receptor's source is a female donor with multiple sclerosis, enrolled in a pregnancy study. V usage is TRBV15 and J usage is TRBJ2-5; 8 nucleotides line up with TRBD1. The source was CD4+ T cells from peripheral blood mononuclear cells, collected in the first trimester of pregnancy. CDR3 sequence (DNA): TGTGCCACCAGCAGAGGTTTGGACAGGGTAGGAGAGACCCAGTACTTC. This translates into CATSRGLDRVGETQYF.